This T cell receptor (beta chain) was sequenced for a study of blood T cells in healthy people across ages. The study, taken as a whole, reports: CMV status of donors was unknown, possibly confounding expanded clonotype changes. The fall in TCR beta diversity per million T cells was roughly linear with age.

Those donating, healthy Caucasian individuals from Russia, were aged roughly 6 to 100. The authors isolated at least 7 million PBMCs per sample. A sample-barcoded 5' primer and a J-beta primer mix were used in a second PCR of roughly 7 to 12 cycles. TCRdb redid the calling of the 5' RACE reads with MiXCR, one entry per CDR3 protein. This sample has more than 700,000 distinct CDR3 sequences; roughly 46% occur once, and the top ten carry over 15%. This clonotype was detected only a few times. Its matching antigen is unknown. Trimming took off 0 bases at V and 7 bases at J, with 19 bases between the two ends. The CDR3 is made up of 17 amino acids. The V gene's germline CDR1 is ENHRY and CDR2 SYGVKD.

The chain couples TRBV10-3 to TRBJ2-1; D call uncertain. Sequencing input: blood. The receptor was derived from a man at least 80 years old in good health. As DNA, the CDR3 is TGTGCCATCAGTGAGTCGGTAAATCCAGGTTTGGAGAATGAGCAGTTCTTC. Translated, it gives CAISESVNPGLENEQFF.